This TCR beta chain is drawn from a study of T cell responses to AZD1222 COVID-19 vaccine. Study context: Second-dose intervals near 4 or 12 weeks were combined.

There are 12 residues in the CDR3. CDR1 and CDR2 from the germline V gene are MNHNS and SASEGT. The V end was cut by 6 bases, the J end by 11 bases, with 16 bases between. Regarding this clone: Antigen specificity is unknown.

Only in-frame clones appear in the TCRdb table, and some are missing; sequencing was by immunoSEQ multiplex PCR. The sample lists 150,000 or so clones; about 92% were seen once. Overall study results and limits: The sample set comprised mostly white British donors with more females, and clonal diversity was possibly underestimated. Only after the peak T cell response were repertoires sampled.

This receptor was taken from an adult in good health. The chain recombines TRBV6-1 with TRBJ1-1; D remains unclear. Here the sequenced sample was peripheral blood, taken on day 0 of AZD1222 vaccination. CDR3 DNA sequence: TGTGCCAGCAGAGACAATGTCCAGCGGGCTTTCTTT. This gives the protein CASRDNVQRAFF.